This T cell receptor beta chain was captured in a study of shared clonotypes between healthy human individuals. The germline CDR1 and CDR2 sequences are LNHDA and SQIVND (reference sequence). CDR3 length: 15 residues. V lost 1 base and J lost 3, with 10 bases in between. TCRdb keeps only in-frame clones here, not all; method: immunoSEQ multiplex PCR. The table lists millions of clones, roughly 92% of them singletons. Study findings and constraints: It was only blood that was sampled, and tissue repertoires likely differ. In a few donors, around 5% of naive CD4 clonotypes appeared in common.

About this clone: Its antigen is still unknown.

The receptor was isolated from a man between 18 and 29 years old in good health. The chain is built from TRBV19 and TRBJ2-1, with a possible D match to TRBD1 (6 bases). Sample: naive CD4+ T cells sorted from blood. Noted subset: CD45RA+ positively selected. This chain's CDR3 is CASSIAQGGYNEQFF. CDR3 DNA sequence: TGTGCCAGTAGTATAGCACAGGGTGGCTACAATGAGCAGTTCTTC.